This TCR beta chain was identified during a study of identical twins' blood T cells (dated by TCRdb to the early 2010s). About the full investigation: The approximately 12 libraries, six for the alpha chain and six for the beta chain, yielded about 50 million Illumina reads in total. Using next-generation sequencing, the study compared the TCR alpha and beta chain repertoires of three pairs of monozygous twins to assess how genetics influences repertoire formation.

Germline trimming amounts to 4 bases on V and 5 bases on J, with 7 as the count of junction bases outside the gene matches. From the cysteine up to the phenylalanine, the CDR3 has a length of 15 residues. Only the CDR3 portion is preserved as DNA: 45 bases, with reading frame beginning at the first base. From the germline V gene, CDR1 is MDHEN and CDR2 is SYDVKM. This clonotype was detected many times. Its antigen is currently not known. No per-base quality is available; no much larger clone lies one base away. Library prep was done by 5' RACE. Instrument used: Illumina Genome Analyzer IIx. RNA-based TCR cDNA libraries were prepared by a previously described protocol with several modifications. To prevent cross-contamination, sample-specific barcodes were introduced on both ends of each TCR cDNA library during cDNA synthesis and amplification. As for the authors' bioinformatics: Each library contained about 2.2 to 4 million CDR3-containing reads, and somewhere between about 90,000 and nearly 550,000 clonotypes were identified for each individual. Reads with improper barcode index combinations were discarded, after which clonesets were built for each library with the MiTCR software. During the assembly of CDR3 clonotypes by MiTCR, low-quality reads were filtered or rescued and PCR and sequencing errors were corrected. Artificial out-of-frame clonotypes were mapped to in-frame sequences, with one indel allowed in the CDR3, and then removed. Similarity in V and J gene usage between donors was calculated as the Jensen-Shannon divergence divided by the mean entropy. TCRdb applied fastp at Q25 and MiXCR to the public reads, then kept only in-frame beta chains. Rows are combined by CDR3 protein, so each entry shows the most common genes and DNA. The V and J calls and clone size come from TCRdb's table, not from the authors' own analysis. This sample has about 370,000 distinct CDR3 sequences in its table, and more than 25% of those were observed once. The ten largest clones represent around 5.6% of the sample.

Donors were six healthy women forming three monozygous twin pairs. All three twin pairs had been reared together, and it was thought likely that the same infectious agents and vaccines had been met by these twin pairs. TCR cDNA libraries were prepared from RNA that had been isolated from peripheral blood mononuclear cells. What the authors observed across the whole study: Validation by independent studies was stated to be required for the proposed role of the TCRalpha J segment in MHC recognition during thymic selection. The count of CDR3 clonotypes shared by two donors depended mainly on the product of the two donors' cloneset sizes, and twins did not clearly depart from this trend. Looking at the most abundant TCRbeta clonotypes, every donor had more CDR3 sequences in common with her twin than with unrelated donors. Because the twins were reared together, environmental influences could not be excluded as an explanation for twin similarity. V gene usage, even among non-selected out-of-frame TCRbeta clonotypes, was reported to be markedly more similar within twin pairs than between unrelated donors.

The sequenced material came from PBMCs. This TCR derives from a woman aged 18 to 55 in good health. Rearrangement joined TRBV28 to TRBJ2-2; 7 central nucleotides agree with TRBD1. The bases read TGTGCCAGCAGTTCACAGGGGAGTGGGACCGGGGAGCTGTTTTTT. Translated, this gives CASSSQGSGTGELFF. Joined to the reference TRBV28 and TRBJ2-2 proteins, this CDR3 gives the full variable domain: DVKVTQSSRYLVKRTGEKVFLECVQDMDHENMFWYRQDPGLGLRLIYFSYDVKMKEKGDIPEGYSVSREKKERFSLILESASTNQTSMYLCASSSQGSGTGELFFGEGSRLTVL.